This T cell receptor (beta chain) was recovered during a study of early stage breast cancer tumors. Study-level information: Invasive lobular carcinomas made up about 35% of the 12 ER+/PR+/HER2- tumors.

About this clone: Antigen specificity is unknown.

Study results and caveats: Most shared enriched TCRB sequences were commonly generated ones. Blood repertoires resembled normal breast more than tumor.

Each sample had two DNA replicates, 0.5 ug blood or roughly 1.5 ug tissue. Sequencing was performed with immunoSEQ multiplex PCR; in TCRdb, only in-frame clones are kept and a portion is missing. The sample contains about 8,400 clones, approximately 75% of which appear only once. The sequence came from a person between 55 and 69 years old with breast cancer. The sequencing input was normal breast tissue next to the tumor.

The DNA for the CDR3 is TGTGCTAGTGGTTTGGTACTAGGACAGATGAACACTGAAGCTTTCTTT. This gives the protein CASGLVLGQMNTEAFF. The genes are TRBV12-5 and TRBJ1-1; TRBD1 is a possible D gene (6 bases). Germline loops: CDR1 LGHNT, CDR2 FRNRAP. The V end was cut by 0 bases, the J end by 0 bases, with 11 bases between. This CDR3 has 16 amino acids.